This TCR beta chain was observed in a study of CD8 T cells in Susac syndrome. Note on this clonotype: Its antigen is as yet unknown.

Sequencing of TCR beta drew on CD8+ and CD4+ T cells from blood. Patients having Susac syndrome satisfied recently defined diagnostic criteria for definite or probable disease. A quantity of roughly 0.5 to 1 ug RNA underwent reverse transcription using random hexamers. Coverage of TCR beta CDR3 amplification by immunoSEQ multiplex PCR extended to 54 Vbeta and 13 Jbeta. Using its own MiXCR run on the immunoSEQ multiplex PCR reads, TCRdb lists one record per CDR3 protein. The table records 56,000 or so distinct CDR3 sequences, just under 95% of them present only once. The germline gives CDR1 PRHDT, CDR2 FYEKMQ (reference sequence). The CDR3 sequence is 14 residues long. V was clipped by 11 bases and J by 1 base; unmatched bases: 9. General study points: Expansion of Susac CD8+ clones peaked in TEMRA cells and in active patients.

Specimen: CD8+ T cells from PBMCs. The chain couples TRBV13 to TRBJ2-3, with TRBD1 identical over 7 bases. This TCR was recovered from a human donor with Susac syndrome. The CDR3 sequence: CAGRQGTRTDTQYF. The CDR3 DNA reads as TGTGCCGGCCGACAGGGTACCCGCACAGATACGCAGTATTTT. The variable domain in full, with the rest retrieved from reference TRBV13 and TRBJ2-3, is AAGVIQSPRHLIKEKRETATLKCYPIPRHDTVYWYQQGPGQDPQFLISFYEKMQSDKGSIPDRFSAQQFSDYHSELNMSSLELGDSALYFCAGRQGTRTDTQYFGPGTRLTVL.